This T cell receptor (beta chain) was observed in a study of shared clonotypes between healthy human individuals. Turning to the study itself: Donor ages ranged 18 to 49 years: a couple of women, a few men.

Subsets obtained from CD4+ cells comprised CD45RA+ naive and CD45RA-negative memory cells. Germline V gene sequence: CDR1 SGHTA, CDR2 FQGNSA. V trimming: 4 bases; J trimming: 5 bases; junction bases outside the gene matches: 11. The CDR3 consists of 15 residues. The method was immunoSEQ multiplex PCR; TCRdb's version includes in-frame clones alone and lacks a portion of them. The sample lists roughly 2.5 million clones; approximately 92% were seen once. Worth noting for this clone: Its antigen remains unidentified.

The study, taken as a whole, reports: There were few donors, and this limited the genetic and exposure-history diversity represented. Across subsets, estimated richness was generally greater for naive than for memory populations.

The origin of this receptor is a man aged 18 to 29 in good health. The sample was naive CD4+ T cells sorted from blood. Subset defined: CD45RA+ positively selected. This chain links TRBV7-2 with TRBJ2-7; 7 positions match TRBD1. DNA of the CDR3: TGTGCCAGCAGCTCCAGACAGGGTAAATTGGACGAGCAGTACTTC. Translation gives CASSSRQGKLDEQYF.